This T cell receptor (beta chain) originates from a study of CD8 T cells in ankylosing spondylitis. The study's findings and limits: Characteristic, it appeared, of ankylosing spondylitis blood was a TCR beta motif of eight or nine highly homologous variants.

This clonotype was counted only a few times. Its matching antigen is unknown. The CDR3 runs to 18 residues. With molecular barcodes, quantitative 5'-RACE was used to make the TCR beta libraries. MiXCR was run by TCRdb on the 5' RACE reads, yielding one entry per CDR3 protein. The repertoire holds about 440,000 distinct CDR3 sequences, with roughly 17% as singletons. The clonotype originates from a male donor with ankylosing spondylitis. The V and J genes are TRBV21-1 and TRBJ1-3; TRBD1, the table's D call, was not compared with the DNA. TRBV21-1 is a known pseudogene. Sequenced sample: blood, either unsorted or a sorted T cell fraction (not recorded which). As DNA, the CDR3 is TGTGCCAGCAGCAAACACGGGACGCGGCTTACCCCTGGAAACACCATATATTTT. This gives the protein CASSKHGTRLTPGNTIYF.